Below are 4 T cell receptor beta chains sequenced from a single sample in a study of vaccination and CD4 T cells after COVID-19. Treatment described: approximately nine-day PBMC culture with coronavirus spike peptide pools or control peptides (ViraFEST assay). Their antigens remain unidentified. Sequenced with the Oncomine TCR Beta short-read assay was DNA taken from cultured CD4+ T cells. A single record per CDR3 protein comes from TCRdb applying MiXCR to the PCR reads. The sample yields some 25,000 distinct CDR3 sequences, around half seen once. Material: CD4+ T cells from blood, cultured in vitro. These receptors were collected from a human donor who had recovered from COVID-19.

CDR3 nucleotides: TGCGCCAGCAGCTTTGGCGGGAGACTAGCGGGAGAGACCCAGTACTTC. Its protein is CASSFGGRLAGETQYF. V gene TRBV5-1 combines with J gene TRBJ2-5, with 10 bases matching TRBD2. Unmatched junction bases numbered 8, after V lost 2 bases and J lost 4 bases. The CDR3 extends over 16 amino acids. In germline, CDR1 is SGHRS, CDR2 YFSETQ. Based on the CDR3 plus reference TRBV5-1 and TRBJ2-5, the full variable domain is KAGVTQTPRYLIKTRGQQVTLSCSPISGHRSVSWYQQTPGQGLQFLFEYFSETQRNKGNFPGRFSGRQFSNSRSEMNVSTLELGDSALYLCASSFGGRLAGETQYFGPGTRLLVL.

This rearrangement joins TRBV7-6 to TRBJ2-5; D unclear. The CDR3 has 11 residues. The V and J ends lost 0 bases and 4 bases respectively, with 0 bases between them. CDR1 SGHVS and CDR2 FNYEAQ come from the germline V gene. CDR3 in amino acids: CASSLAETQYF. As DNA, the CDR3 is TGTGCCAGCAGCTTAGCAGAGACCCAGTACTTC.

The V gene is TRBV7-6, the J gene TRBJ2-5; tentatively, D is TRBD2 (7 bases). This CDR3 comprises 14 residues. Per the germline V gene, CDR1 is SGHVS and CDR2 is FNYEAQ. V lost 1 base and J 3 bases, leaving 9 bases between the germline ends. CDR3 nucleotide sequence: TGTGCCAGCAGCTTAGAGGGGGGGAAAGAGACCCAGTACTTC. Amino acid sequence: CASSLEGGKETQYF. The variable domain in full, with the rest retrieved from reference TRBV7-6 and TRBJ2-5, is GAGVSQSPRYKVTKRGQDVALRCDPISGHVSLYWYRQALGQGPEFLTYFNYEAQQDKSGLPNDRFSAERPEGSISTLTIQRTEQRDSAMYRCASSLEGGKETQYFGPGTRLLVL.

The chain links TRBV20-1 to TRBJ2-1; 7 bases are shared with TRBD2. The V segment lost 5 bases and the J segment 7 bases; nucleotides outside the gene matches: 11. The CDR3 runs to 14 residues. Germline V gene data show CDR1 as DFQATT and CDR2 as SNEGSKA (reference sequence). The CDR3 sequence is CSAGGGSLNNEQFF. The CDR3 region has the DNA TGCAGTGCTGGCGGGGGTTCCTTAAATAATGAGCAGTTCTTC.